In this sample, the clone carrying this TCR beta chain turned up a few times. These data are taken from a study of beta chain features in type 1 diabetes. Study summary: Healthy donors and patients had similar age, gender and cell yields.

TCRB transcripts that were expressed got sequenced, as all of the isolated RNA had been reverse transcribed. About 3.57 million reads per sample were averaged for naive, central memory and regulatory samples. Sequencing was performed with immunoSEQ multiplex PCR; in TCRdb, only in-frame clones are kept and a portion is missing. The table lists roughly 500,000 clones, approximately 30% of them singletons. CDR1 SGDLS and CDR2 YYNGEE come from the germline V gene. This CDR3 has 13 amino acids. V shed 3 bases, J shed 3 bases, and the junction held 0 bases outside the gene matches. This clonotype originated in a man aged 18 to 30 in good health. The sequenced material came from naive CD4+ T cells from blood. The chain employs TRBV9 and TRBJ1-2; 9 bases are shared with TRBD1. CDR3 protein: CASSGTGDYGYTF. CDR3 nucleotides: TGTGCCAGCAGCGGGACAGGGGACTATGGCTACACCTTC.